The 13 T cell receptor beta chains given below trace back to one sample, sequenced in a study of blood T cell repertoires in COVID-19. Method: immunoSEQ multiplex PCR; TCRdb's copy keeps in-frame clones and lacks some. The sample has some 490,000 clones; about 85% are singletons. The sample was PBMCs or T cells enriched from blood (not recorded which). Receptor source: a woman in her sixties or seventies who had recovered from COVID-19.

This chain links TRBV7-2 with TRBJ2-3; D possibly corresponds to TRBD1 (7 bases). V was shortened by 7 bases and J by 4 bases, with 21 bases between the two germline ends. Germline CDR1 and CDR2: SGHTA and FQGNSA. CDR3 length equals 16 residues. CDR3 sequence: CASIAGTAGVADTQYF. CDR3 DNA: TGTGCCAGCATCGCGGGGACAGCCGGAGTCGCAGATACGCAGTATTTT.

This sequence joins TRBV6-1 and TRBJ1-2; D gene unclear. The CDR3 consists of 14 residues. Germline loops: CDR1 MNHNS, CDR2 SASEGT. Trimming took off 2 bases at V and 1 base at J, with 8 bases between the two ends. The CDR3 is CASSEFEVNYGYTF. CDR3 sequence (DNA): TGTGCCAGCAGTGAATTCGAGGTTAACTATGGCTACACCTTC.

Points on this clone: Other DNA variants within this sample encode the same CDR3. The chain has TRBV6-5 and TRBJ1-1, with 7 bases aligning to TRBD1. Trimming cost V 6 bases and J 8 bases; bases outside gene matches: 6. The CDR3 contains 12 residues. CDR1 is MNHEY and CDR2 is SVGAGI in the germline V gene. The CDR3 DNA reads TGTGCCAGCAGCCTCCAGGGGGGCGAAGCTTTCTTT. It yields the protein CASSLQGGEAFF.

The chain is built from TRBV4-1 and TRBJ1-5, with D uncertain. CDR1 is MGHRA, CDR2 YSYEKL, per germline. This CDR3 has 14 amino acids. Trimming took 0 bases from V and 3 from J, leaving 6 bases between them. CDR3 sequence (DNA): TGCGCCAGCAGCCAAGAAGTACACAATCAGCCCCAGCATTTT. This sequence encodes CASSQEVHNQPQHF.

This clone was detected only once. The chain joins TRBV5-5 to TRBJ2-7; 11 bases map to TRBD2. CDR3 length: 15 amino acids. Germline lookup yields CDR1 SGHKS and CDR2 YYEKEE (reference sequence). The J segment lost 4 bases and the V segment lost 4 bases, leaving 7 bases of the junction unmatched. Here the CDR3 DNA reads TGTGCCAGCAGCCAAACGACTAGCGGGGTTTACGAGCAGTACTTC. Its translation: CASSQTTSGVYEQYF.

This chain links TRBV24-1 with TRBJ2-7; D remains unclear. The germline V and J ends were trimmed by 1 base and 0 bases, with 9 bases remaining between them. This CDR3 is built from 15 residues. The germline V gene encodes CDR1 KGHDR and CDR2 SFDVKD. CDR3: CATSDLEESSYEQYV. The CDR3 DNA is TGTGCCACCAGTGATTTAGAAGAGAGCTCCTACGAGCAGTACGTC.

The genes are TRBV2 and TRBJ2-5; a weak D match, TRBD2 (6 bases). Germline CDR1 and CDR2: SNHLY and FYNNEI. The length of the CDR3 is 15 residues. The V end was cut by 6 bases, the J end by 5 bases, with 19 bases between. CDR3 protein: CASSERSGGQETQYF. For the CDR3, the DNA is TGTGCCAGCAGCGAACGTTCCGGGGGTCAGGAGACCCAGTACTTC.

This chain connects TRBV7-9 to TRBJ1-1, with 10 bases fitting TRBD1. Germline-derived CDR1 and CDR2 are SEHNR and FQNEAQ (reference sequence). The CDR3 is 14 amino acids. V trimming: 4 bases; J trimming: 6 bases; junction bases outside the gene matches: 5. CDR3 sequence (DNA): TGTGCCAGCAGCTCAAGGGGACAGGGGTCTGAAGCTTTCTTT. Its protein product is CASSSRGQGSEAFF.

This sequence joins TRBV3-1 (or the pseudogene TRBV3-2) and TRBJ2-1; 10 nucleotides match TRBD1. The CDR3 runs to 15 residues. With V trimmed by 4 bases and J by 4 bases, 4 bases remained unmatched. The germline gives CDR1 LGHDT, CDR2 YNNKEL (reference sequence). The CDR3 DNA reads TGTGCCAGCAGCCCGGACAGGGGGGGGTACAATGAGCAGTTCTTC. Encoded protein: CASSPDRGGYNEQFF.

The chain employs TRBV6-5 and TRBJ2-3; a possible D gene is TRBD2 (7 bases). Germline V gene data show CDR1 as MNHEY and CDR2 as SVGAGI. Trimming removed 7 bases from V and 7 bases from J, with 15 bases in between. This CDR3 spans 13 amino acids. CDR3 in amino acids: CASKGGGRYTQYF. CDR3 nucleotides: TGTGCCAGCAAGGGGGGGGGACGGTATACGCAGTATTTT.

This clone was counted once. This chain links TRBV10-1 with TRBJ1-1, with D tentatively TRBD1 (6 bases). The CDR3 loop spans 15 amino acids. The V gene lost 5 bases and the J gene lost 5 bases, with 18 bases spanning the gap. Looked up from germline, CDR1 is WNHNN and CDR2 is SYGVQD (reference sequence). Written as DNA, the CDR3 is TGCGCCAGCAGTCCAACAGGGAAAGGTTGGACTGAAGCTTTCTTT. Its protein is CASSPTGKGWTEAFF.

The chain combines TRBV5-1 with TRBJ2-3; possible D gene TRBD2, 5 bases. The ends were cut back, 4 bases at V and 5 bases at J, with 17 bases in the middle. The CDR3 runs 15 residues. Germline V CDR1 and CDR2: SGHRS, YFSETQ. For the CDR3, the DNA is TGCGCCAGCAGCCTGAGACTACCCCGAGAAGATACGCAGTATTTT. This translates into CASSLRLPREDTQYF.

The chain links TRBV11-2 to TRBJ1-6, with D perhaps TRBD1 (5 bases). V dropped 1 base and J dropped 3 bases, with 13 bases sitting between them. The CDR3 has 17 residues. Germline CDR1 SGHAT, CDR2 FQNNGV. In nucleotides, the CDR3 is TGTGCCAGCAGCTTAGCCGGGGGAAGGAGCTATAATTCACCCCTCCACTTT. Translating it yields CASSLAGGRSYNSPLHF.